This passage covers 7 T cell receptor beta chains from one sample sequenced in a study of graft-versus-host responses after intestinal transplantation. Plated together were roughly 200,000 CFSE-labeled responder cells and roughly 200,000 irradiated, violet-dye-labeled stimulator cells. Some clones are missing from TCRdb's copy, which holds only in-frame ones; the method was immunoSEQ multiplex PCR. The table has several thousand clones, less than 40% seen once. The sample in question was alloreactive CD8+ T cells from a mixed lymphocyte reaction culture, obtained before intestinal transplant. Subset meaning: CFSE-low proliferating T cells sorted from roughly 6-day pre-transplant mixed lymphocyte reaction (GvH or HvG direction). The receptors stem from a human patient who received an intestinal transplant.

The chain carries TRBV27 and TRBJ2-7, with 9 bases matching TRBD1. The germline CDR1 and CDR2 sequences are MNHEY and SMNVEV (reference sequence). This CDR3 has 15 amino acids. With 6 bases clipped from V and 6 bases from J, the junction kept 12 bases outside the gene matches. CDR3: CASSLSTGGKREQYF. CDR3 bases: TGTGCCAGCAGCCTATCGACAGGGGGAAAGCGCGAGCAGTACTTC.

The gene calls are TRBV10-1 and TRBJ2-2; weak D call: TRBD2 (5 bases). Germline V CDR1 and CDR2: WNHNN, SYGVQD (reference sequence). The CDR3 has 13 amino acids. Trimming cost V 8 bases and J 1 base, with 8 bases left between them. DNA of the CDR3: TGCGCCAGCCGGGATTTGAACACCGGGGAGCTGTTTTTT. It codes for CASRDLNTGELFF.

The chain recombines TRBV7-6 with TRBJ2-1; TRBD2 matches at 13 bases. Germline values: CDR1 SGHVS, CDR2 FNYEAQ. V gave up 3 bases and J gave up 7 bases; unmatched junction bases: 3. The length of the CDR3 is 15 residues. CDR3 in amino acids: CASSLTSGRFNEQFF. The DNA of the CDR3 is TGTGCCAGCAGCTTGACTAGCGGGAGGTTTAATGAGCAGTTCTTC.

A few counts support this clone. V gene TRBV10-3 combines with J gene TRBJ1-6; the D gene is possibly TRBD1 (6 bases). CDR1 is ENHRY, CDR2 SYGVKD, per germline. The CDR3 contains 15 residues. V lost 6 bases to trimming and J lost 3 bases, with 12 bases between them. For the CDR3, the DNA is TGTGCCATCAGGGGTGGGGGCAGCTATAATTCACCCCTCCACTTT. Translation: CAIRGGGSYNSPLHF.

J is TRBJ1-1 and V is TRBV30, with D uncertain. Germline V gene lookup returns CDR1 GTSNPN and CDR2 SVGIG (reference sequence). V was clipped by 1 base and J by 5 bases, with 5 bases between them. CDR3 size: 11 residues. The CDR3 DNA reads TGTGCCTGGAGTGCGGTAACTGAAGCTTTCTTT. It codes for CAWSAVTEAFF.

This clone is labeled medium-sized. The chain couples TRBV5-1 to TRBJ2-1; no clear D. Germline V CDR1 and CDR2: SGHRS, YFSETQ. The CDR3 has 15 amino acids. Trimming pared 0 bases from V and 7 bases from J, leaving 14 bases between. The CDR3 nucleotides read TGCGCCAGCAGCTTGGTCTATAGTATCGGGAATGAGCAGTTCTTC. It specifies CASSLVYSIGNEQFF.

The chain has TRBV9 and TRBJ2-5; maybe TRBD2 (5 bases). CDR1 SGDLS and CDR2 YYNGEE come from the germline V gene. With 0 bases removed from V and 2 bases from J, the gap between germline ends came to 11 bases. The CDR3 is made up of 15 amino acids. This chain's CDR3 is CASSVGVRAQETQYF. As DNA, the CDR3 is TGTGCCAGCAGCGTAGGGGTGAGGGCACAAGAGACCCAGTACTTC.